The 27 T cell receptor beta chains below all came from one sample that was sequenced in a study of shared clonotypes between healthy human individuals. The method was immunoSEQ multiplex PCR; TCRdb's version includes in-frame clones alone and lacks a portion of them. The data hold some 2,400,000 clones, with 90% to 96% observed a single time. Sequencing used naive CD4+ T cells sorted from blood. Regarding subset: CD45RA+ positively selected. The receptors shown here come from a man between 18 and 29 years old in good health.

This chain links TRBV7-9 with TRBJ2-7; 9 bases are shared with TRBD1. This CDR3 has 14 residues. Germline CDR1 and CDR2: SEHNR and FQNEAQ (reference sequence). J was trimmed by 2 bases and V by 8 bases; bases with no gene match: 7. The CDR3 sequence is CASSTGGLTYEQYF. The DNA of the CDR3 is TGTGCCAGCTCTACAGGGGGCCTCACCTACGAGCAGTACTTC.

The rearrangement joins TRBV19 to TRBJ2-4; 10 bases align to TRBD1. CDR1 and CDR2 (germline): LNHDA, SQIVND (reference sequence). V was clipped by 5 bases and J by 2 bases; unmatched bases: 12. The CDR3 is 18 amino acids. CDR3 loop: CASSARQGAQFTKNIQYF. CDR3 nucleotides: TGTGCCAGTAGTGCAAGACAGGGGGCGCAATTTACCAAAAACATTCAGTACTTC.

This chain connects TRBV10-3 to TRBJ1-1; D is ambiguous. The CDR3 loop spans 13 amino acids. The germline V gene encodes CDR1 ENHRY and CDR2 SYGVKD. Trimming pared 2 bases from V and 0 bases from J, leaving 4 bases between. CDR3 sequence: CAISEDVNTEAFF. The CDR3 region has the DNA TGTGCCATCAGTGAGGACGTGAACACTGAAGCTTTCTTT.

This sequence joins TRBV27 and TRBJ1-5; D gene ambiguous. Germline V CDR1 and CDR2: MNHEY, SMNVEV (reference sequence). V gave up 6 bases and J gave up 5 bases, with 11 bases separating them. This CDR3 comprises 13 residues. CDR3 residues: CASRPGSYQPQHF. Here the CDR3 DNA reads TGTGCCAGCAGGCCCGGGTCTTATCAGCCCCAGCATTTT.

The chain links TRBV5-4 to TRBJ2-1, with D unclear. V was shortened by 5 bases and J by 0 bases, with 12 bases between the two germline ends. The germline V gene has CDR1 SGHNT and CDR2 YYREEE (reference sequence). The CDR3 totals 15 residues. The CDR3 region has the DNA TGTGCCAGCAGGGGCACTTTGAGCTCCTACAATGAGCAGTTCTTC. It is translated as CASRGTLSSYNEQFF.

The rearrangement joins TRBV18 to TRBJ2-7, with 7 bases identical to TRBD2. The CDR3 is 14 amino acids. CDR1 is KGHSH and CDR2 is LQKENI in the germline V gene. V trimming: 4 bases; J trimming: 5 bases; junction bases outside the gene matches: 8. Here the CDR3 reads CASSRFRGGDEQYF. In nucleotides, the CDR3 is TGTGCCAGCTCACGCTTTCGCGGGGGAGACGAGCAGTACTTC.

The J gene is TRBJ1-4, the V gene TRBV18; TRBD1 agrees at 7 bases. After removal of 0 bases from V and 7 bases from J, the junction contained 5 bases not matched to a gene. Germline lookup yields CDR1 KGHSH and CDR2 LQKENI. The CDR3 runs 15 residues. In nucleotides, the CDR3 is TGTGCCAGCTCACCACCCCAGGGGGTGGGTGAAAAACTGTTTTTT. Translating it yields CASSPPQGVGEKLFF.

The rearrangement joins TRBV5-3 to TRBJ2-7; a possible D gene is TRBD2 (5 bases). TRBV5-3 is sorted into the ORF group, with uncertain function. The ends were cut back, 2 bases at V and 2 bases at J, with 11 bases in the middle. The CDR3 length is 14 residues. CDR3: CARSFKRLAYEQYF. CDR3 nucleotides: TGTGCCAGAAGCTTCAAGCGGCTAGCCTACGAGCAGTACTTC.

This chain links TRBV5-1 with TRBJ2-1; 12 nucleotides match TRBD1. Losses at the gene ends were 0 bases for V and 9 bases for J; bases not matched to a gene: 10. The CDR3 length is 17 residues. CDR1 SGHRS and CDR2 YFSETQ come from the germline V gene. CDR3 bases: TGCGCCAGCAGCTTGGCCCATTCGGGACAGGGGGCGGGTGAGCAGTTCTTC. This encodes CASSLAHSGQGAGEQFF.

This rearrangement joins TRBV7-8 to TRBJ1-6, with D unresolved. The V gene lost 1 base and the J gene lost 7 bases, with 11 bases spanning the gap. The CDR3 contains 15 residues. Per germline, CDR1 SGHVS and CDR2 FQNEAQ. The CDR3 region has the DNA TGTGCCAGCAGCTTAGACCGGGCTAAGAATTCACCCCTCCACTTT. Encoded protein: CASSLDRAKNSPLHF.

This chain joins TRBV30 and TRBJ1-5; maybe TRBD1 (5 bases). V lost 1 base and J lost 6, with 19 bases in between. Germline V gene lookup returns CDR1 GTSNPN and CDR2 SVGIG (reference sequence). The CDR3 covers 16 residues. The CDR3 sequence: CAWSGPWGRGPQPQHF. In DNA, the CDR3 is TGTGCCTGGAGTGGTCCATGGGGGAGGGGCCCTCAGCCCCAGCATTTT.

The rearrangement uses TRBV2 and TRBJ1-2; 8 bases line up with TRBD1. The CDR3 consists of 14 residues. Per the germline V gene, CDR1 is SNHLY and CDR2 is FYNNEI. V was pared by 6 bases and J by 7 bases, with 10 bases of the junction left unmatched. The CDR3: CASRASGTGFGYTF. CDR3 DNA: TGTGCCAGCAGAGCAAGTGGGACAGGCTTTGGCTACACCTTC.

V and J are TRBV4-3 and TRBJ2-5; 7 bases fit TRBD1. The CDR3 is 15 residues long. The ends lost 0 bases at V and 1 base at J; junction bases unmatched: 2. Germline V lookup: CDR1 LGHNA, CDR2 YSLEER. This CDR3 reads CASSQENRGQETQYF. CDR3 DNA sequence: TGCGCCAGCAGCCAAGAGAACAGGGGCCAAGAGACCCAGTACTTC.

The chain is built from TRBV19 and TRBJ1-1; TRBD1 matches 8 bases. V gave up 5 bases and J gave up 8 bases; unmatched junction bases: 4. The length of the CDR3 is 12 residues. Looked up from germline, CDR1 is LNHDA and CDR2 is SQIVND (reference sequence). This chain's CDR3 is CASSRRTGEAFF. CDR3 DNA: TGTGCCAGTAGTCGAAGGACAGGGGAAGCTTTCTTT.

This rearrangement joins TRBV10-2 to TRBJ2-2, with 9 bases identical to TRBD1. The V gene end was trimmed by 2 bases and the J gene end by 5 bases; junction bases not matched to a gene: 6. CDR1 WSHSY and CDR2 SAAADI come from the germline V gene. The CDR3 loop spans 16 amino acids. The CDR3 DNA is TGCGCCAGCAGTGAGCCGACCGGGACAGGGACCGGGGAGCTGTTTTTT. Translating it yields CASSEPTGTGTGELFF.

The chain employs TRBV6-5 and TRBJ2-5, with 10 bases aligning to TRBD2. CDR1 and CDR2 (germline): MNHEY, SVGAGI. V lost 6 bases, J lost 7 bases, and 11 bases stayed unmatched. This CDR3 has 15 amino acids. CDR3 residues: CASRDTSGASGTQYF. The DNA for the CDR3 is TGTGCCAGCAGAGACACTAGCGGGGCTTCCGGGACCCAGTACTTC.

Comment on this clone: The sample contains more than one DNA sequence encoding this CDR3. The chain recombines TRBV18 with TRBJ1-1; unclear D gene. Germline CDR1 and CDR2: KGHSH and LQKENI. The CDR3 consists of 13 residues. V was trimmed by 3 bases and J by 1 base, leaving 6 bases between them. CDR3 loop: CASSPSGNTEAFF. CDR3 bases: TGTGCCAGCTCACCGTCCGGGAACACTGAAGCTTTCTTT.

V and J are TRBV11-3 and TRBJ1-2; D unclear. V was trimmed by 1 base and J by 5 bases, leaving 20 bases between them. The CDR3 has 17 residues. Germline V gives CDR1 SGHNT, CDR2 YENEEA. The CDR3 is CASSLVNPAAEIYGYTF. The CDR3 DNA sequence: TGTGCCAGCAGCTTAGTTAACCCCGCGGCGGAAATTTATGGCTACACCTTC.

The chain carries TRBV5-1 and TRBJ2-2; no definite D call. CDR1 SGHRS and CDR2 YFSETQ come from the germline V gene. The CDR3 has 18 amino acids. With 0 bases removed from V and 6 bases from J, the gap between germline ends came to 21 bases. CDR3 sequence (DNA): TGCGCCAGCAGCTTGGGTGCTATGTTTTTTGCCGGCCCCGGGGAGCTGTTTTTT. Its protein is CASSLGAMFFAGPGELFF.

V usage is TRBV6-5 and J usage is TRBJ1-1; 11 nucleotides agree with TRBD1. Per the germline V gene, CDR1 is MNHEY and CDR2 is SVGAGI. The CDR3 is 14 amino acids. V trimming: 4 bases; J trimming: 4 bases; junction bases outside the gene matches: 2. This CDR3 reads CASSWDRGGTEAFF. CDR3 nucleotides: TGTGCCAGCAGTTGGGACAGGGGGGGCACTGAAGCTTTCTTT.

Comments on this clone: Other nucleotide sequences from this sample produce the same CDR3. The chain has TRBV9 and TRBJ2-7, with 8 bases matching TRBD1. The J segment lost 2 bases and the V segment lost 0 bases, leaving 4 bases of the junction unmatched. CDR1 is SGDLS, CDR2 YYNGEE, per germline. This CDR3 comprises 15 residues. This CDR3 is CASSVAPGQAYEQYF. CDR3 DNA sequence: TGTGCCAGCAGCGTAGCACCGGGACAGGCCTACGAGCAGTACTTC.

The genes are TRBV9 and TRBJ2-1; TRBD1 matches 7 bases. The length of the CDR3 is 14 residues. Germline trimming cut 3 bases from V and 8 bases from J; bases unmatched to any gene: 8. Germline-derived CDR1 and CDR2 are SGDLS and YYNGEE. The CDR3 nucleotides are TGTGCCAGCAGCGCCCAAACACAGGGGTATGAGCAGTTCTTC. Its translation: CASSAQTQGYEQFF.

V gene TRBV7-2 combines with J gene TRBJ1-4; 8 nucleotides line up with TRBD1. V trimming: 4 bases; J trimming: 2 bases; junction bases outside the gene matches: 3. This CDR3 is built from 15 residues. Germline loops: CDR1 SGHTA, CDR2 FQGNSA. The CDR3 DNA reads as TGTGCCAGCAGCTCTTACAGGGGGACTAATGAAAAACTGTTTTTT. Amino acid sequence: CASSSYRGTNEKLFF.

The chain links TRBV15 to TRBJ2-7; 8 bases are shared with TRBD2. V lost 4 bases, J lost 5 bases, and 13 bases stayed unmatched. This CDR3 contains 16 residues. Per germline, CDR1 LNHNV and CDR2 YYDKDF (reference sequence). The CDR3 spells CATSTTRAGEMDEQYF. CDR3 bases: TGTGCCACCAGCACCACCCGAGCGGGAGAGATGGACGAGCAGTACTTC. Full variable domain (remainder filled in from reference TRBV15 and TRBJ2-7): DAMVIQNPRYQVTQFGKPVTLSCSQTLNHNVMYWYQQKSSQAPKLLFHYYDKDFNNEADTPDNFQSRRPNTSFCFLDIRSPGLGDTAMYLCATSTTRAGEMDEQYFGPGTRLTVT.

The V gene is TRBV30, the J gene TRBJ2-7, with 8 bases identical to TRBD1. The CDR3 is 15 amino acids. Germline CDR1 reads GTSNPN; CDR2 reads SVGIG (reference sequence). V trimming: 0 bases; J trimming: 4 bases; junction bases outside the gene matches: 8. CDR3 in DNA: TGTGCCTGGAGTGTACCCCGGACAGGGTCTTACGAGCAGTACTTC. Translation: CAWSVPRTGSYEQYF. Complete variable domain (other parts from reference TRBV30 and TRBJ2-7): SQTIHQWPATLVQPVGSPLSLECTVEGTSNPNLYWYRQAAGRGLQLLFYSVGIGQISSEVPQNLSASRPQDRQFILSSKKLLLSDSGFYLCAWSVPRTGSYEQYFGPGTRLTVT.

This chain connects TRBV10-1 to TRBJ2-5, with 7 bases aligning to TRBD2. V lost 2 bases, J lost 4 bases, and 4 bases stayed unmatched. Per germline, CDR1 WNHNN and CDR2 SYGVQD (reference sequence). The CDR3 extends over 14 amino acids. CDR3 sequence: CASSERWGGETQYF. CDR3 nucleotide sequence: TGCGCCAGCAGTGAGCGATGGGGGGGAGAGACCCAGTACTTC.

This chain connects TRBV2 to TRBJ2-2; TRBD1 aligns across 9 bases. CDR3 length equals 15 residues. Germline CDR1 reads SNHLY; CDR2 reads FYNNEI. V shed 5 bases, J shed 7 bases, and the junction held 8 bases outside the gene matches. The CDR3 sequence is CASSSSGQGIGELFF. CDR3 DNA sequence: TGTGCCAGCAGTAGTAGTGGACAGGGGATCGGGGAGCTGTTTTTT.